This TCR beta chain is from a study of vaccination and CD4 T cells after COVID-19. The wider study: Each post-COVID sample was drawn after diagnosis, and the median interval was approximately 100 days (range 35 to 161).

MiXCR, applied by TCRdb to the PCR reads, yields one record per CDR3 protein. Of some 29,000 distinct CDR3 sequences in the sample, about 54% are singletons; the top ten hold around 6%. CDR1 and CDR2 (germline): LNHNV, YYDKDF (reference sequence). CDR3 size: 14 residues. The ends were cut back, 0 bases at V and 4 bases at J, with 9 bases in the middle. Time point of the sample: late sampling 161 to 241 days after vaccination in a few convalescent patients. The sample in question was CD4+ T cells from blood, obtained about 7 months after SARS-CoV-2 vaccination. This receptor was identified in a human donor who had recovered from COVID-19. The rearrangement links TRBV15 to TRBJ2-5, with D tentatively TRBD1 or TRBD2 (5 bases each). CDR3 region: CATSREGTLETQYF. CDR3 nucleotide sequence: TGTGCCACCAGCAGAGAGGGGACCCTAGAGACCCAGTACTTC.